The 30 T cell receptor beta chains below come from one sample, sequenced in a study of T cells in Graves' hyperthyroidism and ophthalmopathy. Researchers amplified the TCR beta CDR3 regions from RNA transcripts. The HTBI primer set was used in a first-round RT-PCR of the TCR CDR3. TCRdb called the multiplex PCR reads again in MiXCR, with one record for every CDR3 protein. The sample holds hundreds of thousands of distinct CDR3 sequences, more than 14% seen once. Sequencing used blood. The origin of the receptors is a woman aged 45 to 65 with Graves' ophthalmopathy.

The CDR3 here is CASSYARGTNEKLFF. The DNA of the CDR3 is TGTGCCAGCAGTTACGCCCGGGGAACTAATGAAAAACTGTTTTTT. The chain joins TRBV6-2 or TRBV6-3 to TRBJ1-4, with unresolved D. CDR1 is MNHEY and CDR2 is SVGEGT in the germline V gene. The CDR3 extends over 15 amino acids. V gave up 2 bases and J gave up 1 base, with 8 bases separating them.

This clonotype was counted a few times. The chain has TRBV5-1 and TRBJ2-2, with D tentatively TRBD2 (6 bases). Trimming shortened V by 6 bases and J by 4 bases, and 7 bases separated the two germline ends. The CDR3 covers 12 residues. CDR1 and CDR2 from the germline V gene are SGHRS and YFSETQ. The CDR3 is CASTGVTGELFF. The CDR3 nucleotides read TGCGCCAGCACGGGGGTCACCGGGGAGCTGTTTTTT.

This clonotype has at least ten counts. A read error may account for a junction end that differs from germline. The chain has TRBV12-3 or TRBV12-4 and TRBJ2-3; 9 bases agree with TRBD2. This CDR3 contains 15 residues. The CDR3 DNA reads TGTGCCAGCAGTCTAGCGGGAAAGCAGTCAGATACGCAGTATTTT. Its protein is CASSLAGKQSDTQYF.

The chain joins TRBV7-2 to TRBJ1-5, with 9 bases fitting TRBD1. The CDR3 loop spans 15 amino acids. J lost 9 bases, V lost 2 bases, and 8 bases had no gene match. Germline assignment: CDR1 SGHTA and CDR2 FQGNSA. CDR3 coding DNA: TGTGCCAGCAGCTTATGGACAGGGGATTCAGGGCCCCAGCATTTT. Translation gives CASSLWTGDSGPQHF.

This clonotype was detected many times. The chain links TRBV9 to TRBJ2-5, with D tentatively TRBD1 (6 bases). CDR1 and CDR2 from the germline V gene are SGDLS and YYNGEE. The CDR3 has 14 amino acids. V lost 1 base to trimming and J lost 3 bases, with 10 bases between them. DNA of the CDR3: TGTGCCAGCAGCGTAACAGGGTCGGAAGAGACCCAGTACTTC. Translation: CASSVTGSEETQYF.

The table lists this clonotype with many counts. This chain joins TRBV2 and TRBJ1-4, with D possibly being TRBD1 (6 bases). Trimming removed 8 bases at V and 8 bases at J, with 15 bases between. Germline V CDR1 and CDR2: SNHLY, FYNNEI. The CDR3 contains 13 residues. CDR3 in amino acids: CASSPGEEEKLFF. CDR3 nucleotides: TGTGCCAGCTCCCCAGGGGAGGAGGAAAAACTGTTTTTT.

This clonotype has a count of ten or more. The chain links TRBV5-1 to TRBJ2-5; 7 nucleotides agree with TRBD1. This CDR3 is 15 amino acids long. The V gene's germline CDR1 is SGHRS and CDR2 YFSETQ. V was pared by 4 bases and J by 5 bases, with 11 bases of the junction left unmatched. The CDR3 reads CASSTQTGRSETQYF. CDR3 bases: TGCGCCAGCAGCACCCAGACAGGGCGGTCGGAGACCCAGTACTTC.

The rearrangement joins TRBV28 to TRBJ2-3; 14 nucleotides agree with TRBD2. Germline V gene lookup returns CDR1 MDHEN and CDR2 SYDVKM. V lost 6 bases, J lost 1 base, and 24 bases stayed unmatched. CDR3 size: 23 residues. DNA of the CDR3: TGTGCCAGCAGCAACCTGAAGGTGAGGGGACTAGCGGGAGTAGTATCGGGCACAGATACGCAGTATTTT. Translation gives CASSNLKVRGLAGVVSGTDTQYF.

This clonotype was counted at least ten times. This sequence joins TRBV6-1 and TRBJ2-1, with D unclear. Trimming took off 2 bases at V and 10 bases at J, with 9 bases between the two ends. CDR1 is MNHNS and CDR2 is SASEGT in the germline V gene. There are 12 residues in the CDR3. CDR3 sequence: CASSERRAEQFF. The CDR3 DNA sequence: TGTGCCAGCAGTGAAAGGAGAGCAGAGCAGTTCTTC.

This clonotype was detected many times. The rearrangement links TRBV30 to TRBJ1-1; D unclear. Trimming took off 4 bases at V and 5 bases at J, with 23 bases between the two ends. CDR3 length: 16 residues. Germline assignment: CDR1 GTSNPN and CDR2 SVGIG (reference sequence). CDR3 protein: CAWTPSIGRLRTEAFF. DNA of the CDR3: TGTGCCTGGACCCCCTCCATCGGGAGATTGAGAACTGAAGCTTTCTTT.

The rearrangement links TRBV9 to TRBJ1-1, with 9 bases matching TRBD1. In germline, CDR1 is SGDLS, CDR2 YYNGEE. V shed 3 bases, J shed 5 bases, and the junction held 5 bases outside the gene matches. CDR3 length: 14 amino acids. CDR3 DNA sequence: TGTGCCAGCAGCGGAACAGGGGGCCGTACTGAAGCTTTCTTT. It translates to CASSGTGGRTEAFF.

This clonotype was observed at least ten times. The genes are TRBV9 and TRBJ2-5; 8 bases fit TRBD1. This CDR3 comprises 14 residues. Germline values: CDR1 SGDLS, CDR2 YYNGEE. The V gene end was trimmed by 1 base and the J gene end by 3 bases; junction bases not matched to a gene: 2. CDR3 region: CASSVQGAEETQYF. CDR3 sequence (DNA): TGTGCCAGCAGCGTACAGGGGGCCGAAGAGACCCAGTACTTC.

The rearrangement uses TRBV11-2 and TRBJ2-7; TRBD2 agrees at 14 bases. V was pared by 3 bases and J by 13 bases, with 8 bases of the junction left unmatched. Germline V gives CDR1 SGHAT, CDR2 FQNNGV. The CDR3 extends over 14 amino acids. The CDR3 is CASSLTGTSGSSYF. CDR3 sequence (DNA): TGTGCCAGCAGCTTGACCGGGACTAGCGGGAGTAGTTACTTC.

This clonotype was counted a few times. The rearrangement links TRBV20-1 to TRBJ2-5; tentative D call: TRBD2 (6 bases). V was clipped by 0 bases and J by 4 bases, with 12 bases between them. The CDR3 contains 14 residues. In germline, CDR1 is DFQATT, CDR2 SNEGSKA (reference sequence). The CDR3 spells CSARDRLVGETQYF. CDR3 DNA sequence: TGCAGTGCTAGAGACAGACTAGTGGGAGAGACCCAGTACTTC.

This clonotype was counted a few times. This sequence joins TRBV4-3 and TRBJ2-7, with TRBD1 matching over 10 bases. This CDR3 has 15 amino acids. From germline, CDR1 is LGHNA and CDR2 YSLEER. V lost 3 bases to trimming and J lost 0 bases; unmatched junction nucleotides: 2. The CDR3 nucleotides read TGCGCCAGCAGCCAGGACAGGGGGGACTCCTACGAGCAGTACTTC. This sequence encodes CASSQDRGDSYEQYF.

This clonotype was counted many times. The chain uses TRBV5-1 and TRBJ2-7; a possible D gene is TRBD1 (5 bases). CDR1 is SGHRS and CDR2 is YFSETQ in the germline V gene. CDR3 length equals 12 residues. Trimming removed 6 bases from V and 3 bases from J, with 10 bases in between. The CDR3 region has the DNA TGCGCCAGCACGTCCCAGGGCTACGAGCAGTACTTC. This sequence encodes CASTSQGYEQYF.

The CDR3 is CASRPQAGAYEQYF. The CDR3 nucleotides are TGTGCCAGCAGACCTCAGGCGGGAGCATACGAGCAGTACTTC. The J gene is TRBJ2-7, the V gene TRBV6-2 or TRBV6-3; 7 bases agree with TRBD2. The V segment lost 6 bases and the J segment 4 bases; nucleotides outside the gene matches: 9. Germline V gene data show CDR1 as MNHEY and CDR2 as SVGEGT. The CDR3 loop spans 14 amino acids.

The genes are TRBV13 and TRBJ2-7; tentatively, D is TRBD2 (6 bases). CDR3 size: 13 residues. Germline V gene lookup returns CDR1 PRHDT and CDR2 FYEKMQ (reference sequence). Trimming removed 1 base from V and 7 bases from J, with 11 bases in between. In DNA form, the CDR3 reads TGTGCCAGCAGCTTAGAGCTAGCGTGGGAGCAGTACTTC. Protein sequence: CASSLELAWEQYF.

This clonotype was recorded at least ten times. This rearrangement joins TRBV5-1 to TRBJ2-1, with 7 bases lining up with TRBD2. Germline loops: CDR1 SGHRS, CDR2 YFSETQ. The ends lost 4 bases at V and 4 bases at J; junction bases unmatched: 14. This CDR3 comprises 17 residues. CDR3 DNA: TGCGCCAGCAGCACATTAACTCTAGCGGTAGGATACAATGAGCAGTTCTTC. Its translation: CASSTLTLAVGYNEQFF.

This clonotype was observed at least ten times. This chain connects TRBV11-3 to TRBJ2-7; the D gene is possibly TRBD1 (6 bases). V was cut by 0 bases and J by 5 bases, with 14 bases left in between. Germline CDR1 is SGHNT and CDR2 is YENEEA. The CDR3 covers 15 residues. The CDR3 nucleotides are TGTGCCAGCAGCTTAGAAGGAGCAGGGGTGGACGAGCAGTACTTC. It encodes CASSLEGAGVDEQYF.

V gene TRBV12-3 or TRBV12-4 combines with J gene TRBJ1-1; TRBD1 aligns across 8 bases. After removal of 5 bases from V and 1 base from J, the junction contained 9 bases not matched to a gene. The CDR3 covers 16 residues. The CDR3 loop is CASSPESGTGNTEAFF. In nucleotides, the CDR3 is TGTGCCAGCAGTCCGGAATCCGGGACAGGGAACACTGAAGCTTTCTTT.

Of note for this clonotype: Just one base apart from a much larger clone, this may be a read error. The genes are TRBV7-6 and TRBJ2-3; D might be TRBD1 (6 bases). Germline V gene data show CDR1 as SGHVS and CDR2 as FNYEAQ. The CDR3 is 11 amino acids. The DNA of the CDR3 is TGTGCCAGTGGGGGCACAGATACGCGGTATTTT. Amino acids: CASGGTDTRYF.

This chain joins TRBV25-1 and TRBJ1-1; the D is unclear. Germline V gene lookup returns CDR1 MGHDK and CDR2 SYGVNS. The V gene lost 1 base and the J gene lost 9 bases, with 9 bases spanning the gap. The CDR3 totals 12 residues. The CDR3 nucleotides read TGTGCCAGCAGTGAATTGAGGCAGAAAGCTTTCTTT. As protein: CASSELRQKAFF.

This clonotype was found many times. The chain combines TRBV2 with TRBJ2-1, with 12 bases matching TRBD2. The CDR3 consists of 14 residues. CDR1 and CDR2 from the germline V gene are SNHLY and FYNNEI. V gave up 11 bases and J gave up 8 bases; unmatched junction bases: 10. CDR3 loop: CAGTSGPLWDEQFF. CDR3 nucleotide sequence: TGTGCCGGGACTAGCGGGCCCCTCTGGGATGAGCAGTTCTTC.

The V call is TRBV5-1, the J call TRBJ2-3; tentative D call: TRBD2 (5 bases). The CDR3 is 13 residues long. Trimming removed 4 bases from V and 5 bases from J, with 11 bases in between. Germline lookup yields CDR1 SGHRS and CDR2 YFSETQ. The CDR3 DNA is TGCGCCAGCAGCCCGCAACTAGGAGATACGCAGTATTTT. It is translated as CASSPQLGDTQYF.

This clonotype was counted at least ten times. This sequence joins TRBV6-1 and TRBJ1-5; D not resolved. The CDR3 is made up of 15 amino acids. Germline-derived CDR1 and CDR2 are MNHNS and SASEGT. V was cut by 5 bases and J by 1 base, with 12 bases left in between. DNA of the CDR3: TGTGCCAGCAGTCCCTGGAACGGGAGCAATCAGCCCCAGCATTTT. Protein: CASSPWNGSNQPQHF.

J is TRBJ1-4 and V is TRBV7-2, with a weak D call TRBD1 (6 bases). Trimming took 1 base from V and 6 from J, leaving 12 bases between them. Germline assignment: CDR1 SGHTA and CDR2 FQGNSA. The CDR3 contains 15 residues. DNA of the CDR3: TGTGCCAGCAGCTTAGGTGTGACAGGACATGAAAAACTGTTTTTT. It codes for CASSLGVTGHEKLFF.

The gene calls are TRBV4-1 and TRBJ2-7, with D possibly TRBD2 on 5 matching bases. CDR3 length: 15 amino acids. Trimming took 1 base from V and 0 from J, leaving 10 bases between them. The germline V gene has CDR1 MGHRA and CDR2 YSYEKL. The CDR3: CASSQAASSSYEQYF. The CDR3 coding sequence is TGCGCCAGCAGCCAAGCAGCTAGCAGCTCCTACGAGCAGTACTTC.

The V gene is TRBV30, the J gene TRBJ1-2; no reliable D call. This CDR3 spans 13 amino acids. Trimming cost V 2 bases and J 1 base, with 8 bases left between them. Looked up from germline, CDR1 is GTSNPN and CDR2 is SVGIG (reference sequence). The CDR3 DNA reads TGTGCCTGGAGTAGAGGGAATAACTATGGCTACACCTTC. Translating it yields CAWSRGNNYGYTF.

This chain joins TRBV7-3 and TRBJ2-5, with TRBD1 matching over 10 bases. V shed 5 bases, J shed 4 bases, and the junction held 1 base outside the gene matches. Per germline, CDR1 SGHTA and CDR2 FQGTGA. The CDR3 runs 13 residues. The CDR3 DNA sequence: TGTGCCAGCAGCGGACAGGGGGGAGAGACCCAGTACTTC. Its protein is CASSGQGGETQYF.